This T cell receptor (beta chain) was sequenced in a study of OX40 agonist ivuxolimab in advanced cancers. On the study more broadly: Patients treated during dose escalation were battling hepatocellular carcinoma, melanoma, renal cell or head and neck cancer. Study-wide findings and caveats: The mean number of expanded clones was higher in CD8+ T cells than in CD4+.

Clones were read by immunoSEQ multiplex PCR, and TCRdb kept only the in-frame ones, dropping some. The sample lists about 82,000 clones, roughly 83% occurring once. This CDR3 comprises 13 residues. CDR1 WNHNN and CDR2 SYGVQD come from the germline V gene (reference sequence). V lost 6 bases and J 5 bases, leaving 14 bases between the germline ends. In the case of this clone: Its target is unknown.

This TCR was recovered from an adult with an advanced solid tumor such as melanoma, head and neck, liver or kidney cancer. The specimen was CD4+ or CD8+ T cells sorted from blood, collected in a trial of the OX40 agonist ivuxolimab. This chain links TRBV10-1 with TRBJ2-7; D remains ambiguous. This chain's CDR3 is CASRSGHPNEQYF. DNA of the CDR3: TGCGCCAGCAGGTCTGGGCACCCCAACGAGCAGTACTTC.